What follows are 14 T cell receptor beta chains derived from one specimen sequenced in a study of PD-1 blockade in classical Hodgkin lymphoma. This table comes from immunoSEQ multiplex PCR, and its TCRdb copy is limited to in-frame clones, with some not included. The sample includes 11,000 or so clones, 70% to 90% of them seen just once. The patients all showed relapse after autologous stem cell transplantation, while their brentuximab vedotin exposure varied. This material consisted of peripheral blood mononuclear cells (PBMCs), taken at baseline. The receptors originated from a human donor with classical Hodgkin lymphoma.

This chain uses TRBV28 with TRBJ1-4; D is undetermined. Looked up from germline, CDR1 is MDHEN and CDR2 is SYDVKM. Trimming removed 4 bases at V and 8 bases at J, with 20 bases between. CDR3 size: 16 residues. The CDR3 sequence is CASSSYIGREEEKLFF. DNA for the CDR3: TGTGCCAGCAGTTCCTACATTGGGAGGGAAGAGGAAAAACTGTTTTTT.

This clone appeared once. The chain carries TRBV27 and TRBJ1-6; TRBD1 is a possible D gene (6 bases). This CDR3 is 13 amino acids long. Trimming removed 3 bases at V and 7 bases at J, with 7 bases between. Germline assignment: CDR1 MNHEY and CDR2 SMNVEV (reference sequence). CDR3 amino acids: CASSFGGNSPLHF. The CDR3 bases are TGTGCCAGCAGTTTTGGGGGCAATTCACCCCTCCACTTT.

The V call is TRBV9, the J call TRBJ2-5; D call uncertain. Germline CDR1 reads SGDLS; CDR2 reads YYNGEE. Trimming took off 0 bases at V and 2 bases at J, with 5 bases between the two ends. The CDR3 has 13 residues. CDR3 sequence (DNA): TGTGCCAGCAGCGTAGTGCCGCAAGAGACCCAGTACTTC. Its translation is CASSVVPQETQYF.

The chain combines TRBV7-8 with TRBJ1-1; 11 bases align to TRBD1. The V and J ends lost 3 bases and 5 bases, in that order; junction bases with no gene match: 14. The CDR3 has 18 residues. Germline V CDR1 and CDR2: SGHVS, FQNEAQ. The CDR3 nucleotides read TGTGCCAGCAGCTTGACCACTCGTCCCGGGACAGGGGGGACTGAAGCTTTCTTT. Translation gives CASSLTTRPGTGGTEAFF.

The chain couples TRBV29-1 to TRBJ1-2, with 8 positions matching TRBD1. Per the germline V gene, CDR1 is SQVTM and CDR2 is ANQGSEA. The junction had 12 bases not matched to a gene; V was cut back by 6 bases and J by 3 bases. CDR3 length: 15 amino acids. CDR3 sequence: CSVTRQGRSDYGYTF. CDR3 in DNA: TGCAGCGTGACCAGACAGGGGAGGTCGGACTATGGCTACACCTTC.

The rearrangement joins TRBV6-4 to TRBJ1-2; D possibly corresponds to TRBD1 (6 bases). Germline V gives CDR1 MRHNA, CDR2 SNTAGT. Trimming took 2 bases from V and 4 from J, leaving 14 bases between them. This CDR3 contains 15 residues. In nucleotides, the CDR3 is TGTGCCAGCAGTGACCCCGGGGGCAGAATCTATGGCTACACCTTC. Its protein product is CASSDPGGRIYGYTF.

V is TRBV15 and J is TRBJ1-2, with a possible D match to TRBD1 (6 bases). The length of the CDR3 is 13 residues. CDR1 and CDR2 (germline): LNHNV, YYDKDF (reference sequence). V was pared by 1 base and J by 6 bases, with 9 bases between. In DNA, the CDR3 is TGTGCCACCAGCAGAGGGCAGGGGCATGGCTACACCTTC. As protein: CATSRGQGHGYTF.

CDR3 in amino acids: CASSLAWGGNGYTF. Written as DNA, the CDR3 is TGTGCCAGCAGCTTAGCTTGGGGCGGTAATGGCTACACCTTC. The chain carries TRBV7-2 and TRBJ1-2; tentatively, D is TRBD1 (5 bases). The CDR3 contains 14 residues. V lost 0 bases and J lost 6, with 11 bases in between. In germline, CDR1 is SGHTA, CDR2 FQGNSA.

This clone has just one count. The chain carries TRBV5-1 and TRBJ1-3; D gene ambiguous. CDR1 is SGHRS, CDR2 YFSETQ, per germline. The CDR3 has 16 amino acids. Trimming removed 0 bases from V and 0 bases from J, with 10 bases in between. CDR3 nucleotides: TGCGCCAGCAGCTTGGATGGTCCTGTCTCTGGAAACACCATATATTTT. This sequence encodes CASSLDGPVSGNTIYF.

This clone was counted once. J is TRBJ2-2 and V is TRBV4-1, with 7 bases lining up with TRBD2. Germline V gives CDR1 MGHRA, CDR2 YSYEKL. With V trimmed by 0 bases and J by 13 bases, 5 bases remained unmatched. The CDR3 contains 13 residues. This chain's CDR3 is CASSQDGGRVLFF. CDR3 coding DNA: TGCGCCAGCAGCCAAGATGGGGGGAGGGTGCTGTTTTTT.

The V gene is TRBV9, the J gene TRBJ1-5, with D possibly being TRBD1 (5 bases). Germline V CDR1 and CDR2: SGDLS, YYNGEE. The CDR3 totals 13 residues. V was clipped by 2 bases and J by 11 bases, with 14 bases between them. CDR3 DNA: TGTGCCAGCAGCGTCGCAGGGAAGGGAGCCCAGCATTTT. As protein: CASSVAGKGAQHF.

The J gene is TRBJ1-4, the V gene TRBV5-1, with TRBD1 matching over 7 bases. There are 15 residues in the CDR3. Germline assignment: CDR1 SGHRS and CDR2 YFSETQ. The J segment lost 10 bases and the V segment lost 3 bases, leaving 12 bases of the junction unmatched. The CDR3 coding sequence is TGCGCCAGCAGCTCGCCTGACAGGGTGAAAGTAAAACTGTTTTTT. Its protein is CASSSPDRVKVKLFF.

The chain recombines TRBV5-1 with TRBJ2-7; TRBD2 matches at 9 bases. CDR3 length: 17 amino acids. CDR1 is SGHRS, CDR2 YFSETQ, per germline. Losses at the gene ends were 3 bases for V and 7 bases for J; bases not matched to a gene: 17. Here the CDR3 DNA reads TGCGCCAGCAGCTATTGGGCTAGCGGGAACGGCATGGGGGAGCAGTACTTC. Translated: CASSYWASGNGMGEQYF.

The chain carries TRBV11-2 and TRBJ1-2, with D unresolved. Trimming stripped 2 bases from V and 8 bases from J, with 12 bases between. The germline V gene encodes CDR1 SGHAT and CDR2 FQNNGV. This CDR3 spans 13 amino acids. As DNA, the CDR3 is TGTGCCAGCAGCTTATTACCAGGACGCGGCTACACCTTC. Amino acids: CASSLLPGRGYTF.